This record looks at one T cell receptor (beta chain) sequence and its context. Roughly 0.45 to 1 ug RNA was reverse transcribed with random hexamers. TCRdb ran MiXCR on the immunoSEQ multiplex PCR reads and lists one entry per CDR3 protein. The table has 250,000 or so distinct CDR3 sequences, about 93% seen once. The data originate from a study of CD8 T cells in Susac syndrome. From blood CD8+ and CD4+ T cells, the TCR beta chain was sequenced. CDR3 length equals 16 residues. Germline V gives CDR1 KGHSH, CDR2 LQKENI. The trim removed 1 base at V and 4 bases at J, leaving 6 bases unmatched. The source material was CD4+ T cells from PBMCs. The gene calls are TRBV18 and TRBJ2-5; 10 bases align to TRBD1. The origin of this receptor is a human donor with multiple sclerosis. CDR3 in DNA: TGTGCCAGCTCACCACAGGGACAGGGGTCAGGAGAGACCCAGTACTTC. Its translation: CASSPQGQGSGETQYF.